This is a list of T cell receptor beta chains from one sample in a study of blood T cells in healthy people across ages. MiXCR, applied by TCRdb to the 5' RACE reads, yields one record per CDR3 protein. Of some 1.7 million distinct CDR3 sequences listed, 28% are singletons. What was sequenced was blood. The receptors here all came from a woman aged 25 to 39 in good health. Both conserved end residues are part of each CDR3. A D gene is named only where the DNA matches it firmly. Clone size appears in some rows only: once, few, many, or a class for an expanded clone.

size	V	J	D	CDR3	DNA
-	TRBV6-1	TRBJ2-4	-	CAGSELLALAKNIQYF	TGTGCCGGCAGTGAACTTTTGGCCCTAGCCAAAAACATTCAGTACTTC
few	TRBV10-2	TRBJ2-5	-	CASSSLSRGEETQYF	TGCGCCAGCAGTTCCCTCTCCCGCGGGGAAGAGACCCAGTACTTC
few	TRBV6-2/TRBV6-3	TRBJ1-1	TRBD1	CASSLSGQPPEAFF	TGCGCCAGCAGCTTATCGGGACAGCCACCTGAAGCTTTCTTT
-	TRBV5-1	TRBJ1-5	-	CASSFAQPQHF	TGCGCCAGCAGCTTTGCCCAGCCCCAGCATTTT
-	TRBV5-5	TRBJ2-3	-	CASSWPMGGGGYDTQYF	TGTGCCAGCAGCTGGCCCATGGGAGGGGGCGGGTACGATACGCAGTATTTT
many	TRBV5-1	TRBJ2-1	-	CASSLGQLSYNEQFF	TGCGCCAGCAGCTTGGGACAGCTCTCCTACAATGAGCAGTTCTTC
-	TRBV14	TRBJ1-1	-	CASSQAATRDLLFVRTEAFF	TGTGCCAGCAGCCAAGCGGCAACGAGGGATCTCCTTTTTGTGAGGACTGAAGCTTTCTTT
few	TRBV5-1	TRBJ2-3	TRBD2	CASRRRGGMADTQYF	TGCGCCAGCAGACGACGGGGGGGCATGGCAGATACGCAGTATTTT
-	TRBV20-1	TRBJ2-7	-	CSARDPETGCHEQYF	TGCAGTGCTAGAGACCCGGAGACAGGATGCCACGAGCAGTACTTC
few	TRBV28	TRBJ1-2	-	CASSLRAQGGGYTF	TGTGCCAGCAGTTTGAGGGCCCAGGGAGGTGGCTACACCTTC
once	TRBV3-1	TRBJ1-2	TRBD1	CASSQIGQEGGYTF	TGTGCCAGCAGCCAAATAGGACAGGAGGGGGGCTACACCTTC
once	TRBV7-3	TRBJ2-1	-	CASSLGLAREEQFF	TGTGCCAGCAGCTTAGGGCTAGCGCGGGAAGAGCAGTTCTTC
-	TRBV12-3/TRBV12-4	TRBJ2-4	-	CASSKERAKNIQYF	TGTGCCAGCAGTAAAGAGAGAGCCAAAAACATTCAGTACTTC
few	TRBV12-3/TRBV12-4	TRBJ1-2	-	CASVQGVGGGYTF	TGTGCCAGCGTACAGGGTGTTGGGGGTGGCTACACCTTC
few	TRBV28	TRBJ1-2	-	CASSSQGTFYGYTF	TGTGCCAGCAGTTCTCAGGGAACCTTCTATGGCTACACCTTC
few	TRBV3-1	TRBJ2-1	-	CASSQPLWPSYNEQFF	TGTGCCAGCAGCCAACCACTGTGGCCCTCCTACAATGAGCAGTTCTTC
few	TRBV7-2	TRBJ2-1	TRBD2	CASSTQRGGPIYEQFF	TGTGCCAGCAGCACCCAGCGGGGGGGCCCTATTTATGAGCAGTTCTTC
-	TRBV30	TRBJ2-7	-	CAWSVSNSYYEQYF	TGTGCCTGGAGTGTTTCGAACAGCTATTACGAGCAGTACTTC
few	TRBV30	TRBJ2-7	-	CAWSVGWNGEQYF	TGTGCCTGGAGTGTAGGGTGGAACGGGGAGCAGTACTTC
-	TRBV7-9	TRBJ1-2	-	CASSLQTVLYGYTF	TGTGCCAGCAGCTTACAGACCGTCCTCTATGGCTACACCTTC
many	TRBV10-3	TRBJ2-7	TRBD2	CAIRNNSGIKLEQYF	TGTGCCATCAGGAACAATAGCGGGATCAAACTCGAGCAGTACTTC
-	TRBV7-2	TRBJ1-2	-	CASSLDPGAIYTF	TGTGCCAGCAGCTTAGATCCAGGGGCGATCTACACCTTC
-	TRBV29-1	TRBJ2-5	-	CSAGPRFQETQYF	TGCAGCGCTGGGCCGCGGTTCCAAGAGACCCAGTACTTC
-	TRBV29-1	TRBJ2-1	-	CSVDWRYNEQFF	TGCAGCGTTGATTGGAGGTACAATGAGCAGTTCTTC
few	TRBV4-3	TRBJ2-1	-	CASSQGGRWGYDEQFF	TGCGCCAGCAGCCAAGGGGGGAGGTGGGGGTATGATGAGCAGTTCTTC
few	TRBV7-2	TRBJ2-1	TRBD2	CASSSNSGGGDEQFF	TGTGCCAGCAGCTCAAACTCCGGCGGGGGTGATGAGCAGTTCTTC
-	TRBV28	TRBJ2-1	-	CASIIMGRGINEQFF	TGTGCCAGCATCATAATGGGACGGGGAATCAATGAGCAGTTCTTC
few	TRBV5-1	TRBJ1-5	-	CASSLDPNNQPQHF	TGCGCCAGCAGCTTGGATCCCAACAATCAGCCCCAGCATTTT
few	TRBV2	TRBJ2-5	TRBD1	CASRRMETGKETQYF	TGTGCCAGCCGCCGGATGGAGACAGGGAAAGAGACCCAGTACTTC
many	TRBV10-2	TRBJ2-1	TRBD2	CASSEPRTSGSSEQFF	TGCGCCAGCAGTGAGCCTCGGACTAGCGGGAGTTCTGAGCAGTTCTTC